This passage covers 17 T cell receptor beta chains from one sample sequenced in a study of vaccination and CD4 T cells after COVID-19. The antigens of these receptors remain unknown. Cultured CD4+ T-cell DNA underwent Oncomine TCR Beta short-read sequencing. TCRdb called the PCR reads again in MiXCR, with one record for every CDR3 protein. The sample consists of 10,000 or so distinct CDR3 sequences, around three fifths of them appearing once. Treatment here: roughly 11-day PBMC culture with coronavirus spike peptide pools or control peptides (ViraFEST assay). Sequenced sample: CD4+ T cells from blood, cultured in vitro. The origin of the receptors is a human donor who had recovered from COVID-19.

This chain links TRBV6-2 or TRBV6-3 with TRBJ2-5; either TRBD1 or TRBD2 may supply D (5 bases each). Germline CDR1 and CDR2: MNHEY and SVGEGT. Trimming removed 8 bases from V and 5 bases from J, with 15 bases in between. This CDR3 has 13 residues. This CDR3 is CASFTLREETQYF. DNA for the CDR3: TGTGCCAGCTTCACTCTCAGGGAGGAGACCCAGTACTTC.

This clonotype occurred once. The chain couples TRBV6-1 to TRBJ1-5; 9 positions agree with TRBD1. Trimming cost V 7 bases and J 7 bases; bases outside gene matches: 8. Germline values: CDR1 MNHNS, CDR2 SASEGT. CDR3 size: 14 residues. The CDR3 loop reads CASNMGQGGQPQHF. CDR3 DNA sequence: TGTGCCAGCAACATGGGACAGGGCGGACAGCCCCAGCATTTT.

V and J are TRBV2 and TRBJ2-3; D not resolved. The CDR3 covers 15 residues. With 4 bases removed from V and 1 base from J, the gap between germline ends came to 12 bases. The germline CDR1 and CDR2 sequences are SNHLY and FYNNEI. CDR3 residues: CASSGLSVGTDTQYF. The CDR3 bases are TGTGCCAGCAGTGGGCTTTCGGTCGGCACAGATACGCAGTATTTT.

V is TRBV19 and J is TRBJ1-2; 9 nucleotides match TRBD1. The V and J ends lost 3 bases and 2 bases, in that order; junction bases with no gene match: 7. The CDR3 sequence is 16 residues long. The germline V gene has CDR1 LNHDA and CDR2 SQIVND (reference sequence). The CDR3 protein is CASSIPAGQGNYGYTF. CDR3 nucleotides: TGTGCCAGTAGTATCCCTGCCGGACAGGGGAACTATGGCTACACCTTC.

V is TRBV6-5 and J is TRBJ2-2; 7 bases agree with TRBD2. V dropped 0 bases and J dropped 7; count of bases not matched to a gene: 5. Germline assignment: CDR1 MNHEY and CDR2 SVGAGI. The CDR3 spans 15 residues. The CDR3 reads CASSYSNGGSGELFF. The CDR3 region has the DNA TGTGCCAGCAGTTACTCGAACGGGGGGAGCGGGGAGCTGTTTTTT.

The chain recombines TRBV2 with TRBJ1-2; 9 bases agree with TRBD1. The V segment lost 4 bases and the J segment 3 bases; nucleotides outside the gene matches: 0. The CDR3 is made up of 13 amino acids. From germline, CDR1 is SNHLY and CDR2 FYNNEI. CDR3 in DNA: TGTGCCAGCAGTGGACAGGGGGACTATGGCTACACCTTC. Protein: CASSGQGDYGYTF.

The chain joins TRBV10-1 to TRBJ1-1; D is possibly TRBD1 (5 bases). The CDR3 loop spans 13 amino acids. Between the trimmed V and J ends, which lost 3 bases and 14 bases, there was a span of 19 bases. The germline V gene encodes CDR1 WNHNN and CDR2 SYGVQD (reference sequence). The CDR3 DNA follows: TGCGCCAGCAGTGAAGGCAGGGCGGCGAGGGCCTTCTTT. As protein: CASSEGRAARAFF.

The V and J genes are TRBV20-1 and TRBJ1-5; D is unclear. CDR1 and CDR2 from the germline V gene are DFQATT and SNEGSKA (reference sequence). Trimming removed 3 bases at V and 5 bases at J, with 14 bases between. The CDR3 covers 14 residues. CDR3 protein: CSASARPNDQPQHF. CDR3 bases: TGCAGTGCTAGCGCTCGGCCCAACGATCAGCCCCAGCATTTT.

The V gene is TRBV7-2, the J gene TRBJ2-7; D gene ambiguous. This CDR3 region has 15 residues. The V end was cut by 3 bases, the J end by 0 bases, with 12 bases between. Per germline, CDR1 SGHTA and CDR2 FQGNSA. The CDR3 nucleotides read TGTGCCAGCAGCTTCTCCAGCCGAAGCTCCTACGAGCAGTACTTC. It yields the protein CASSFSSRSSYEQYF.

The J gene is TRBJ1-4, the V gene TRBV12-3 or TRBV12-4, with 9 positions matching TRBD1. Unmatched junction bases numbered 10, after V lost 6 bases and J lost 8 bases. This CDR3 has 15 residues. The CDR3 protein is CASSFWTGVWEKLFF. In nucleotides, the CDR3 is TGTGCCAGCAGCTTCTGGACAGGGGTTTGGGAAAAACTGTTTTTT.

The chain uses TRBV6-1 and TRBJ2-7, with 11 positions matching TRBD1. CDR1 MNHNS and CDR2 SASEGT come from the germline V gene. The V and J ends lost 6 bases and 2 bases, in that order; junction bases with no gene match: 0. The CDR3 contains 13 residues. The CDR3 sequence: CASRGQGAYEQYF. Written as DNA, the CDR3 is TGTGCCAGCAGGGGACAGGGGGCCTACGAGCAGTACTTC.

This clonotype showed up just once. The chain links TRBV20-1 to TRBJ1-1; 10 nucleotides line up with TRBD1. This CDR3 is 15 amino acids long. The trim removed 5 bases at V and 4 bases at J, leaving 10 bases unmatched. Germline CDR1 reads DFQATT; CDR2 reads SNEGSKA (reference sequence). In nucleotides, the CDR3 is TGCAGTGCTGGGGACAGGGGCTCGGGGACCACTGAAGCTTTCTTT. Translating it yields CSAGDRGSGTTEAFF.

The chain couples TRBV19 to TRBJ1-3; D is ambiguous. The CDR3 contains 14 residues. The V end lost 7 bases, the J end lost 4 bases, and 14 bases lay between the germline ends. Germline loops: CDR1 LNHDA, CDR2 SQIVND (reference sequence). This CDR3 is CASTTRGIGNTIYF. The CDR3 DNA reads as TGTGCCAGTACCACCCGGGGAATCGGAAACACCATATATTTT.

This clonotype was seen only a few times. The rearrangement links TRBV6-1 to TRBJ1-3, with TRBD1 identical over 7 bases. Germline-derived CDR1 and CDR2 are MNHNS and SASEGT. CDR3 size: 16 residues. V was clipped by 6 bases and J by 0 bases; unmatched bases: 8. CDR3 nucleotide sequence: TGTGCCAGCAGGATAGACAGGGCCAGCTCTGGAAACACCATATATTTT. It specifies CASRIDRASSGNTIYF.

The chain is built from TRBV11-3 and TRBJ2-7, with 7 bases lining up with TRBD1. Looked up from germline, CDR1 is SGHNT and CDR2 is YENEEA. Trimming removed 3 bases from V and 6 bases from J; junction bases left unmatched: 5. CDR3 size: 13 residues. The CDR3 DNA reads TGTGCCAGCAGCTTTTTCGACAGGGCCGAGCAGTACTTC. This gives the protein CASSFFDRAEQYF.

The V and J genes are TRBV20-1 and TRBJ2-3, with 7 bases aligning to TRBD2. V lost 6 bases, J lost 4 bases, and 7 bases stayed unmatched. The CDR3 extends over 13 amino acids. Per germline, CDR1 DFQATT and CDR2 SNEGSKA (reference sequence). CDR3 amino acids: CSAEGAGADTQYF. The DNA of the CDR3 is TGCAGTGCCGAAGGGGCGGGGGCAGATACGCAGTATTTT.

V gene TRBV6-2 or TRBV6-3 combines with J gene TRBJ2-7, with unresolved D. CDR3 length equals 14 residues. The ends were cut back, 0 bases at V and 4 bases at J, with 10 bases in the middle. Germline assignment: CDR1 MNHEY and CDR2 SVGEGT. CDR3 in amino acids: CASSYSPLQYEQYF. The CDR3 DNA reads TGTGCCAGCAGTTACTCGCCCCTGCAATACGAGCAGTACTTC.